This passage covers 30 T cell receptor beta chains from one sample sequenced in a study of blood T cells in healthy people across ages. For the second PCR, which ran for 7 to 11 cycles, a sample-barcoded 5' primer and a J-beta primer mix were used. From the 5' RACE reads, TCRdb called clonotypes with MiXCR, one entry per CDR3 protein. The sample gives about 1.8 million distinct CDR3 sequences, about 50% of which show up once; around 2.1% is in the top ten. Sequenced sample: blood. All receptors come from a woman aged 40 to 50 in good health.

The V call is TRBV27, the J call TRBJ1-2; 12 positions agree with TRBD1. Per germline, CDR1 MNHEY and CDR2 SMNVEV (reference sequence). V lost 2 bases to trimming and J lost 7 bases; unmatched junction nucleotides: 14. The length of the CDR3 is 18 residues. The CDR3 is CASSLNFFGGTGGSGYTF. In DNA, the CDR3 is TGTGCCAGCAGTTTAAATTTCTTCGGGGGGACAGGGGGCTCTGGCTACACCTTC.

V usage is TRBV7-9 and J usage is TRBJ1-4; no definite D call. The CDR3 runs to 13 residues. Germline V lookup: CDR1 SEHNR, CDR2 FQNEAQ (reference sequence). Trimming removed 1 base at V and 7 bases at J, with 7 bases between. This chain's CDR3 is CASSLVGVEKLFF. Written as DNA, the CDR3 is TGTGCCAGCAGCTTAGTGGGAGTTGAAAAACTGTTTTTT.

The chain is built from TRBV4-2 and TRBJ1-2; 9 nucleotides match TRBD1. The V segment lost 0 bases and the J segment 0 bases; nucleotides outside the gene matches: 5. The V gene's germline CDR1 is LGHNA and CDR2 YNFKEQ. This CDR3 region has 17 residues. CDR3: CASSQDDRGRANYGYTF. In DNA, the CDR3 is TGTGCCAGCAGCCAAGATGACAGGGGGAGAGCTAACTATGGCTACACCTTC.

In its sample, this clonotype was seen many times. One end of the junction does not line up with germline, which may come from a read error. The rearrangement links TRBV7-2 to TRBJ2-5, with D maybe TRBD1 (5 bases). The CDR3 is 15 amino acids. CDR1 is SGHTA, CDR2 FQGNSA, per germline. Here the CDR3 reads CASSLVGGAQETQYF. CDR3 nucleotides: TGCGCCAGCAGCTTGGTCGGTGGGGCCCAAGAGACCCAGTACTTC.

The V call is TRBV20-1, the J call TRBJ2-5; D remains ambiguous. Germline CDR1 DFQATT, CDR2 SNEGSKA (reference sequence). Trimming pared 3 bases from V and 1 base from J, leaving 12 bases between. This CDR3 is 14 amino acids long. The CDR3 protein is CSASARSPQETQYF. CDR3 DNA sequence: TGCAGTGCTAGTGCCAGGTCCCCCCAAGAGACCCAGTACTTC.

Regarding this clonotype: An end of the junction differs from the germline gene, which may be a read error. The CDR3 nucleotides read TGTGCCAGCAGTGCGGACAGGGGGCAAACTGTAGCTTTCTTT. The encoded protein is CASSADRGQTVAFF. The V gene is TRBV6-2 or TRBV6-3, the J gene TRBJ1-1; 11 nucleotides agree with TRBD1. The germline CDR1 and CDR2 sequences are MNHEY and SVGEGT. The CDR3 is 14 amino acids.

J is TRBJ1-2 and V is TRBV14; no clear D. Deletions cut 4 bases from V and 6 bases from J, with 15 bases between. The germline V gene has CDR1 SGHDN and CDR2 FVKESK. The CDR3 is 14 amino acids. CDR3 bases: TGTGCCAGCAGCCCTCTCCGGGCCCACCATGGCTACACCTTC. Translation: CASSPLRAHHGYTF.

This chain links TRBV28 with TRBJ1-2; no reliable D call. V lost 4 bases and J lost 8, with 14 bases in between. Germline assignment: CDR1 MDHEN and CDR2 SYDVKM. The CDR3 runs to 13 residues. CDR3 residues: CASSYDQLAGYTF. The CDR3 DNA reads as TGTGCCAGCAGTTACGACCAACTAGCGGGCTACACCTTC.

This clonotype was counted only a few times. CDR3 coding DNA: TGCGCCAGCAGCGGGGGACAGACCGCCACAGATACGCAGTATTTT. This encodes CASSGGQTATDTQYF. The chain carries TRBV5-1 and TRBJ2-3; TRBD1 matches 7 bases. The CDR3 covers 15 residues. Germline CDR1 is SGHRS and CDR2 is YFSETQ. The V gene end was trimmed by 4 bases and the J gene end by 2 bases; junction bases not matched to a gene: 7.

This clonotype was counted only a few times. The chain uses TRBV4-2 and TRBJ2-1; D possibly matches TRBD1 or TRBD2 (7 bases each). This CDR3 is built from 17 residues. Looked up from germline, CDR1 is LGHNA and CDR2 is YNFKEQ. V lost 2 bases to trimming and J lost 4 bases, with 18 bases between them. The CDR3 nucleotides are TGTGCCAGCAGCCAAATTATGTCCAGGGGGGGATACAATGAGCAGTTCTTC. Protein sequence: CASSQIMSRGGYNEQFF.

This clonotype occurred a few times. The chain carries TRBV6-6 and TRBJ1-6; D perhaps matches TRBD1 (6 bases). The V gene lost 2 bases and the J gene lost 6 bases, with 8 bases spanning the gap. Germline values: CDR1 MNHNY, CDR2 SVGAGI (reference sequence). This CDR3 has 14 residues. The chain's CDR3 is CASSYRQANSPLHF. For the CDR3, the DNA is TGTGCCAGCAGTTACCGACAGGCTAATTCACCCCTCCACTTT.

The gene calls are TRBV10-3 and TRBJ2-5; 7 bases align to TRBD1. Germline CDR1 reads ENHRY; CDR2 reads SYGVKD. The CDR3 consists of 15 residues. Trimming took 0 bases from V and 2 from J; bases not matched to a gene: 3. Here the CDR3 DNA reads TGTGCCATCAGTGAGTCAGGCAGGGGGCAAGAGACCCAGTACTTC. Translated: CAISESGRGQETQYF.

The gene calls are TRBV20-1 and TRBJ2-5; D gene ambiguous. The CDR3 length is 15 residues. Germline V lookup: CDR1 DFQATT, CDR2 SNEGSKA (reference sequence). The V end lost 1 base, the J end lost 2 bases, and 14 bases lay between the germline ends. CDR3 in amino acids: CSARAGWLNQETQYF. The CDR3 bases are TGCAGTGCTAGAGCCGGCTGGCTAAATCAAGAGACCCAGTACTTC.

This chain connects TRBV12-3 or TRBV12-4 to TRBJ2-1, with 7 bases that match TRBD2. V gave up 8 bases and J gave up 6 bases; unmatched junction bases: 16. The CDR3 totals 16 residues. CDR3 bases: TGTGCCAGCCCCCCCCCCGGGACTACGGGCCCCAATGAGCAGTTCTTC. Translation gives CASPPPGTTGPNEQFF.

This chain joins TRBV9 and TRBJ2-6, with D unresolved. The CDR3 spans 15 residues. With 0 bases removed from V and 1 base from J, the gap between germline ends came to 5 bases. Per the germline V gene, CDR1 is SGDLS and CDR2 is YYNGEE. The CDR3 sequence: CASSVGVSGANVLTF. The DNA for the CDR3 is TGTGCCAGCAGCGTAGGAGTTTCTGGGGCCAACGTCCTGACTTTC.

This clonotype has just a few counts. The chain couples TRBV14 to TRBJ2-1; 7 bases align to TRBD1. The junction had 6 bases not matched to a gene; V was cut back by 3 bases and J by 7 bases. Germline-derived CDR1 and CDR2 are SGHDN and FVKESK. CDR3 length: 14 amino acids. CDR3 sequence reads: CASSHNQGVNEQFF. As DNA, the CDR3 is TGTGCCAGCAGCCATAATCAGGGGGTAAATGAGCAGTTCTTC.

V usage is TRBV3-1 and J usage is TRBJ1-2, with TRBD1 matching 7 bases. The CDR3 has 15 amino acids. Per germline, CDR1 LGHDT and CDR2 YNNKEL (reference sequence). The trim removed 4 bases at V and 5 bases at J, leaving 10 bases unmatched. Here the CDR3 DNA reads TGTGCCAGCAGCCGGCAGGGGGATTCTATTTATGGCTACACCTTC. It codes for CASSRQGDSIYGYTF. Together with reference TRBV3-1 and TRBJ1-2, the CDR3 gives the full variable domain: DTAVSQTPKYLVTQMGNDKSIKCEQNLGHDTMYWYKQDSKKFLKIMFSYNNKELIINETVPNRFSPKSPDKAHLNLHINSLELGDSAVYFCASSRQGDSIYGYTFGSGTRLTVV.

This sequence joins TRBV6-2 or TRBV6-3 and TRBJ1-5; D unresolved. The V end lost 6 bases, the J end lost 2 bases, and 17 bases lay between the germline ends. This CDR3 has 16 amino acids. Germline CDR1 reads MNHEY; CDR2 reads SVGEGT. This CDR3 reads CASRHDLRSGNQPQHF. The CDR3 DNA follows: TGTGCCAGCAGACACGACCTCAGGTCGGGCAATCAGCCCCAGCATTTT.

Details on this clonotype: Relative to the germline gene, one junction end is altered; a read error may explain this. V is TRBV5-1 and J is TRBJ2-3, with D perhaps TRBD1 or TRBD2 (5 bases each). Germline CDR1 and CDR2: SGHRS and YFSETQ. CDR3 length: 16 residues. CDR3: CTSSLGPGPITDTQYF. CDR3 in DNA: TGCACCAGCAGCTTGGGACCGGGACCGATCACAGATACGCAGTATTTT.

The chain joins TRBV2 to TRBJ2-1; TRBD2 agrees at 11 bases. The length of the CDR3 is 15 residues. The germline CDR1 and CDR2 sequences are SNHLY and FYNNEI. The trim removed 7 bases at V and 3 bases at J, leaving 5 bases unmatched. The CDR3 protein is CASIKTSGVYNEQFF. The CDR3 DNA follows: TGTGCCAGCATCAAGACTAGCGGGGTCTACAATGAGCAGTTCTTC.

The chain carries TRBV27 and TRBJ1-5; no reliable D call. Germline loops: CDR1 MNHEY, CDR2 SMNVEV (reference sequence). Trimming took off 1 base at V and 0 bases at J, with 13 bases between the two ends. This CDR3 is 17 amino acids long. This CDR3 reads CASSLLAGRASNQPQHF. The CDR3, as DNA: TGTGCCAGCAGTTTATTAGCCGGGCGAGCTAGCAATCAGCCCCAGCATTTT.

This clonotype showed up many times. The rearrangement uses TRBV29-1 and TRBJ2-7, with D maybe TRBD1 (5 bases). V shed 7 bases and J shed 4 bases, with 11 bases lying between them. Germline V gene data show CDR1 as SQVTM and CDR2 as ANQGSEA. The CDR3 totals 11 residues. The CDR3 loop reads CSGGHPYEQYF. DNA of the CDR3: TGCAGCGGCGGACATCCTTACGAGCAGTACTTC.

The chain links TRBV4-2 to TRBJ2-3, with TRBD2 as a possible D gene (6 bases). Trimming shortened V by 2 bases and J by 2 bases, and 14 bases separated the two germline ends. The CDR3 runs to 16 residues. Germline assignment: CDR1 LGHNA and CDR2 YNFKEQ. The CDR3 protein is CASSQTPGRYTDTQYF. Written as DNA, the CDR3 is TGTGCCAGCAGCCAAACTCCCGGGAGATACACAGATACGCAGTATTTT.

The chain has TRBV5-1 and TRBJ1-2, with TRBD1 matching over 8 bases. The trim removed 3 bases at V and 6 bases at J, leaving 13 bases unmatched. Germline values: CDR1 SGHRS, CDR2 YFSETQ. This CDR3 comprises 16 residues. CDR3 in amino acids: CASSSQGRQGSDGYTF. As DNA, the CDR3 is TGCGCCAGCAGCTCCCAAGGCCGACAGGGGAGTGATGGCTACACCTTC.

This clonotype was seen only a few times. The V gene is TRBV28, the J gene TRBJ2-4; either TRBD1 or TRBD2 may supply D (7 bases each). CDR1 is MDHEN and CDR2 is SYDVKM in the germline V gene. The V gene lost 5 bases and the J gene lost 6 bases, with 14 bases spanning the gap. The CDR3 loop spans 14 amino acids. The CDR3 bases are TGTGCCAGCAGTAACAGGGGAGGGGGAAACATTCAGTACTTC. Translated, it gives CASSNRGGGNIQYF.

This chain uses TRBV5-1 with TRBJ2-5; weak D call: TRBD1 (5 bases). The CDR3 is 15 amino acids. Trimming pared 0 bases from V and 7 bases from J, leaving 16 bases between. CDR1 SGHRS and CDR2 YFSETQ come from the germline V gene. DNA for the CDR3: TGCGCCAGCAGCTTGGTATCGTCAGGGTTGGTGACCCAGTACTTC. It yields the protein CASSLVSSGLVTQYF.

The V gene is TRBV11-2, the J gene TRBJ2-1; D might be TRBD2 (5 bases). The CDR3 totals 12 residues. V lost 7 bases to trimming and J lost 9 bases, with 13 bases between them. The germline V gene has CDR1 SGHAT and CDR2 FQNNGV. The CDR3 sequence: CASISLEGEQFF. The CDR3 bases are TGTGCCAGCATCTCTCTAGAGGGTGAGCAGTTCTTC.

The gene calls are TRBV7-9 and TRBJ2-7, with D perhaps assigned TRBD1 or TRBD2 (5 bases each). Germline CDR1 SEHNR, CDR2 FQNEAQ (reference sequence). The length of the CDR3 is 15 residues. V dropped 5 bases and J dropped 2 bases, with 16 bases sitting between them. CDR3 nucleotides: TGTGCCAGCAGCGGACTTTGGGGGAGAACCTACGAGCAGTACTTC. Its protein product is CASSGLWGRTYEQYF.

The chain uses TRBV27 and TRBJ2-7; the match to TRBD2 covers 11 bases. CDR3 length: 15 residues. Unmatched junction bases numbered 12, after V lost 7 bases and J lost 7 bases. Looked up from germline, CDR1 is MNHEY and CDR2 is SMNVEV (reference sequence). The CDR3 reads CASITLAGGHHEQYF. DNA for the CDR3: TGTGCCAGCATAACATTAGCGGGGGGGCACCATGAGCAGTACTTC.

This chain connects TRBV7-9 to TRBJ1-1, with D possibly matching TRBD1 (5 bases). Looked up from germline, CDR1 is SEHNR and CDR2 is FQNEAQ (reference sequence). The V end lost 4 bases, the J end lost 2 bases, and 14 bases lay between the germline ends. The CDR3 covers 15 residues. DNA of the CDR3: TGTGCCAGCAGCTCCGATAGGGGACTCAACACTGAAGCTTTCTTT. It specifies CASSSDRGLNTEAFF. The full variable domain, its missing parts supplied by reference TRBV7-9 and TRBJ1-1, is DTGVSQNPRHKITKRGQNVTFRCDPISEHNRLYWYRQTLGQGPEFLTYFQNEAQLEKSRLLSDRFSAERPKGSFSTLEIQRTEQGDSAMYLCASSSDRGLNTEAFFGQGTRLTVV.